The clone carrying this T cell receptor beta chain appeared a few times. Its antigen is as yet unknown. With 1 base removed from V and 1 base from J, the gap between germline ends came to 20 bases. The CDR3 extends over 19 amino acids. Looked up from germline, CDR1 is LNHDA and CDR2 is SQIVND (reference sequence). A second roughly 6 to 12 cycle PCR used barcoded and J-beta primers. The authors tagged each cDNA molecule using a template-switch adaptor with 12 random nucleotides. MiXCR, run by TCRdb on the 5' RACE reads, gives a single entry per CDR3 protein. Among 1.5 million to 2 million distinct CDR3 sequences listed, roughly 30% were seen once. These data belong to a study of blood T cells in healthy people across ages. Study-level background: Template switching captured about one barcoded beta molecule per two T cells.

Regarding the study as a whole: It was found that TCR beta diversity correlated strongly with the percentage of naive T cells.

This clonotype was sampled from a woman under 40 in good health. The material sequenced was blood. The chain couples TRBV19 to TRBJ2-4; a weak D match, TRBD2 (6 bases). The CDR3 protein is CASSIGGSRAGRAKNIQYF. In nucleotides, the CDR3 is TGTGCCAGTAGTATAGGGGGGAGTCGGGCGGGGAGGGCCAAAAACATTCAGTACTTC.